A few counts support the clone carrying this T cell receptor (beta chain). Its antigen remains unidentified. This record belongs to a study of CD8 T cells in ankylosing spondylitis. Germline V CDR1 and CDR2: SGHNT, YENEEA. This CDR3 spans 15 amino acids. With 3 bases removed from V and 1 base from J, the gap between germline ends came to 11 bases. TCRdb used MiXCR to reprocess the 5' RACE reads, holding one entry per CDR3 protein. The sample has around 130,000 distinct CDR3 sequences; roughly 15% are singletons. Study-wide results and limits: Blood of patients with ankylosing spondylitis appeared to be characterized by a TCR beta motif of seven or eight highly homologous variants.

The TCR comes from a male donor with ankylosing spondylitis. The sequencing input was blood, either unsorted or a sorted T cell fraction (not recorded which). This rearrangement joins TRBV11-3 to TRBJ2-3; D gene unclear. The CDR3 DNA is TGTGCCAGCAGCTTCTCGGAGTCGGGCACAGATACGCAGTATTTT. Its translation is CASSFSESGTDTQYF.